These 32 T cell receptor beta chains came from one sample sequenced in a study of OX40 agonist ivuxolimab in advanced cancers. Method: immunoSEQ multiplex PCR; TCRdb's copy keeps in-frame clones and lacks some. Here the sample spans some 75,000 clones, more than 70% being singletons. The sequences come from CD4+ or CD8+ T cells sorted from blood, collected in a trial of the OX40 agonist ivuxolimab. Receptors originate from an adult with an advanced solid tumor such as melanoma, head and neck, liver or kidney cancer.

This clone was found once. The genes are TRBV10-3 and TRBJ1-1, with D tentatively TRBD1 (5 bases). The germline gives CDR1 ENHRY, CDR2 SYGVKD. Deletions cut 0 bases from V and 1 base from J, with 9 bases between. The CDR3 has 15 residues. The CDR3 sequence is CAISESGGQNTEAFF. In DNA form, the CDR3 reads TGTGCCATCAGTGAGTCTGGAGGACAGAACACTGAAGCTTTCTTT.

The V and J genes are TRBV28 and TRBJ1-1; D remains ambiguous. The germline CDR1 and CDR2 sequences are MDHEN and SYDVKM. V gave up 7 bases and J gave up 2 bases, with 14 bases separating them. The CDR3 is 14 residues long. Here the CDR3 reads CASMAGNFNTEAFF. CDR3 bases: TGTGCCAGCATGGCAGGAAACTTTAACACTGAAGCTTTCTTT.

The chain links TRBV7-2 to TRBJ2-2; 7 positions match TRBD1. Germline CDR1 reads SGHTA; CDR2 reads FQGNSA. There are 16 residues in the CDR3. J was trimmed by 0 bases and V by 5 bases; bases with no gene match: 6. The CDR3 region has the DNA TGTGCCAGCAGCCCTCCCGGGACAGCGAACACCGGGGAGCTGTTTTTT. It translates to CASSPPGTANTGELFF.

This chain connects TRBV6-1 to TRBJ2-7; the match to TRBD1 covers 7 bases. There are 15 residues in the CDR3. V lost 6 bases and J lost 1; bases outside the gene matches: 9. Germline assignment: CDR1 MNHNS and CDR2 SASEGT. In nucleotides, the CDR3 is TGTGCCAGCAGATCGAACAGGGGCAAATCCTACGAGCAGTACTTC. This codes for CASRSNRGKSYEQYF.

The chain links TRBV14 to TRBJ2-1; weak D call: TRBD2 (6 bases). The V gene's germline CDR1 is SGHDN and CDR2 FVKESK. CDR3 length: 14 residues. V lost 1 base, J lost 9 bases, and 13 bases lay in between. CDR3 protein: CASSQGAGRREQFF. CDR3 nucleotide sequence: TGTGCCAGCAGCCAAGGGGCAGGGAGGCGTGAGCAGTTCTTC.

The J gene is TRBJ2-7, the V gene TRBV21-1; the D call of TRBD1 is as the table states it, not checked on the DNA. TRBV21-1 is flagged as a pseudogene. This CDR3 contains 16 residues. The CDR3 bases are TGTGCCAGCAGCAAAGCCAGGGGGAAAAACTCCTACGAGCAGTACTTC. It codes for CASSKARGKNSYEQYF.

Only one count was recorded for this clone. This chain uses TRBV7-2 with TRBJ2-7; D perhaps matches TRBD2 (5 bases). The CDR3 runs to 12 residues. V dropped 5 bases and J dropped 6 bases, with 11 bases sitting between them. CDR1 SGHTA and CDR2 FQGNSA come from the germline V gene. In nucleotides, the CDR3 is TGTGCCAGCAGCCCCTTTGAGGGCGAGCAGTACTTC. Translating it yields CASSPFEGEQYF.

This chain connects TRBV29-1 to TRBJ1-4; D ambiguous. Trimming removed 6 bases at V and 7 bases at J, with 15 bases between. The CDR3 length is 13 residues. Per germline, CDR1 SQVTM and CDR2 ANQGSEA. The CDR3 reads CSVLHRTGEKLFF. The CDR3 coding sequence is TGCAGCGTACTACATCGGACGGGTGAAAAACTGTTTTTT.

The rearrangement links TRBV30 to TRBJ2-7; TRBD1 matches at 10 bases. Trimming at V came to 0 bases and at J to 3 bases, leaving 5 bases not matched to a gene. From germline, CDR1 is GTSNPN and CDR2 SVGIG (reference sequence). The CDR3 is 15 amino acids. The chain's CDR3 is CAWSVATGGYYEQYF. The DNA of the CDR3 is TGTGCCTGGAGTGTGGCGACAGGGGGCTACTACGAGCAGTACTTC.

CDR3 bases: TGTGCCTGGGACAGGACTAGCACAGATACGCAGTATTTT. This sequence encodes CAWDRTSTDTQYF. This sequence joins TRBV30 and TRBJ2-3, with D perhaps matching TRBD1 (6 bases). V was trimmed by 5 bases and J by 0 bases, leaving 9 bases between them. The CDR3 spans 13 residues. From germline, CDR1 is GTSNPN and CDR2 SVGIG (reference sequence).

V gene TRBV7-9 combines with J gene TRBJ2-5; TRBD1 aligns across 11 bases. The CDR3 is 15 residues long. V lost 3 bases, J lost 4 bases, and 4 bases stayed unmatched. Looked up from germline, CDR1 is SEHNR and CDR2 is FQNEAQ (reference sequence). CDR3: CASSLWTGGPETQYF. In DNA form, the CDR3 reads TGTGCCAGCAGCTTGTGGACAGGGGGCCCAGAGACCCAGTACTTC.

Only one count was recorded for this clone. V is TRBV5-8 and J is TRBJ2-7; the D is unclear. The CDR3 runs to 11 residues. The germline CDR1 and CDR2 sequences are SGHTS and YDEGEE. Trimming pared 7 bases from V and 2 bases from J, leaving 7 bases between. The CDR3 coding sequence is TGTGCCAGCCAACTTACCTACGAGCAGTACTTC. Its translation is CASQLTYEQYF.

The CDR3 DNA sequence: TGTGCCAGCAGCTTTCGGGCAGAAGGCTACGAGCAGTACTTC. Translated, it gives CASSFRAEGYEQYF. The V call is TRBV7-2, the J call TRBJ2-7; D not certain. The CDR3 runs to 14 residues. Germline lookup yields CDR1 SGHTA and CDR2 FQGNSA. Trimming took off 3 bases at V and 3 bases at J, with 12 bases between the two ends.

The rearrangement uses TRBV11-2 and TRBJ1-1, with 9 bases that match TRBD1. J lost 11 bases, V lost 5 bases, and 9 bases had no gene match. From germline, CDR1 is SGHAT and CDR2 FQNNGV. CDR3 length equals 13 residues. CDR3 sequence reads: CASSVTRDRVAFF. In DNA form, the CDR3 reads TGTGCCAGCAGCGTCACCCGGGACAGGGTTGCTTTCTTT.

The V call is TRBV12-5, the J call TRBJ2-5; D not resolved. Trimming left V 3 bases short and J 4 bases short, with 9 bases between. CDR1 is LGHNT and CDR2 is FRNRAP in the germline V gene. This CDR3 is 13 amino acids long. As DNA, the CDR3 is TGTGCTAGTGGTTTAGGGCAGCCAGAGACCCAGTACTTC. This gives the protein CASGLGQPETQYF.

V and J are TRBV5-1 and TRBJ2-5; 13 bases fit TRBD2. J lost 2 bases, V lost 2 bases, and 12 bases had no gene match. The CDR3 extends over 19 amino acids. From germline, CDR1 is SGHRS and CDR2 YFSETQ. CDR3 in amino acids: CASSLSLAGGRPLQETQYF. CDR3 bases: TGCGCCAGCAGCTTATCACTAGCGGGGGGGCGACCGCTTCAAGAGACCCAGTACTTC.

This sequence joins TRBV29-1 and TRBJ2-3, with 12 bases fitting TRBD2. V shed 8 bases, J shed 2 bases, and the junction held 5 bases outside the gene matches. Looked up from germline, CDR1 is SQVTM and CDR2 is ANQGSEA. The CDR3 contains 14 residues. CDR3 amino acids: CSIRTSGTTDTQYF. The CDR3 region has the DNA TGCAGCATTAGGACTAGCGGGACCACAGATACGCAGTATTTT.

This chain links TRBV4-2 with TRBJ1-3; D is unresolved. The CDR3 has 21 residues. Per the germline V gene, CDR1 is LGHNA and CDR2 is YNFKEQ. Trimming removed 0 bases from V and 0 bases from J, with 24 bases in between. This chain's CDR3 is CASSQEVSRMGLISSGNTIYF. CDR3 nucleotide sequence: TGTGCCAGCAGCCAAGAGGTCTCGCGTATGGGGTTAATATCCTCTGGAAACACCATATATTTT.

This clone has only one observation. The chain uses TRBV7-9 and TRBJ2-5; a weak D match, TRBD1 (5 bases). Looked up from germline, CDR1 is SEHNR and CDR2 is FQNEAQ (reference sequence). The CDR3 is 13 amino acids. The V end lost 5 bases, the J end lost 4 bases, and 11 bases lay between the germline ends. CDR3 protein: CASSPTEAETQYF. CDR3 bases: TGTGCCAGCAGCCCGACAGAGGCAGAGACCCAGTACTTC.

V and J are TRBV28 and TRBJ1-3; the match to TRBD1 covers 7 bases. The germline CDR1 and CDR2 sequences are MDHEN and SYDVKM. This CDR3 is 16 amino acids long. V shed 6 bases and J 0 bases; nucleotides not matched to a gene: 8. The DNA of the CDR3 is TGTGCCAGCAGGTCTACAGGGGCCAGCTCTGGAAACACCATATATTTT. Its protein product is CASRSTGASSGNTIYF.

This chain uses TRBV5-1 with TRBJ2-1; possibly TRBD1 for D (8 bases). V was trimmed by 1 base and J by 7 bases, leaving 21 bases between them. In germline, CDR1 is SGHRS, CDR2 YFSETQ. This CDR3 contains 17 residues. In nucleotides, the CDR3 is TGCGCCAGCAGCTTGACCGGGCGGGGGACAGGAGGGAATGAGCAGTTCTTC. Encoded protein: CASSLTGRGTGGNEQFF.

The chain joins TRBV9 to TRBJ2-7, with a tentative D call TRBD1 (6 bases). Germline V gene lookup returns CDR1 SGDLS and CDR2 YYNGEE. Trimming took off 4 bases at V and 6 bases at J, with 20 bases between the two ends. CDR3 size: 15 residues. Written as DNA, the CDR3 is TGTGCCAGCAGCCCCGACAGGCACCGAGATTCCGAGCAGTACTTC. This sequence encodes CASSPDRHRDSEQYF.

This chain uses TRBV5-1 with TRBJ1-2; a possible D gene is TRBD1 (6 bases). CDR1 SGHRS and CDR2 YFSETQ come from the germline V gene. The CDR3 loop spans 15 amino acids. Trimming shortened V by 4 bases and J by 2 bases, and 15 bases separated the two germline ends. The DNA for the CDR3 is TGCGCCAGCAGCGAGTCCGGGACACCCAACTATGGCTACACCTTC. It specifies CASSESGTPNYGYTF. Together with reference TRBV5-1 and TRBJ1-2, the CDR3 gives the full variable domain: KAGVTQTPRYLIKTRGQQVTLSCSPISGHRSVSWYQQTPGQGLQFLFEYFSETQRNKGNFPGRFSGRQFSNSRSEMNVSTLELGDSALYLCASSESGTPNYGYTFGSGTRLTVV.

The CDR3 bases are TGTGCCAGCAGCTTAGTTGTTCCTGGGGCCAACGTCCTGACTTTC. Translating it yields CASSLVVPGANVLTF. The V gene is TRBV5-4, the J gene TRBJ2-6; D unclear. CDR3 length: 15 residues. The germline V and J ends were trimmed by 2 bases and 2 bases, with 8 bases remaining between them. Per germline, CDR1 SGHNT and CDR2 YYREEE (reference sequence).

This rearrangement joins TRBV4-2 to TRBJ2-1; TRBD1 aligns across 8 bases. The CDR3 runs to 18 residues. The J segment lost 4 bases and the V segment lost 3 bases, leaving 14 bases of the junction unmatched. CDR1 is LGHNA, CDR2 YNFKEQ, per germline. The CDR3 DNA is TGTGCCAGCAGCCACCGAGGACAGGGACCGAGCTTATACAATGAGCAGTTCTTC. It translates to CASSHRGQGPSLYNEQFF.

V usage is TRBV4-3 and J usage is TRBJ1-1; D remains ambiguous. Germline CDR1 is LGHNA and CDR2 is YSLEER. The CDR3 sequence is 15 residues long. V lost 4 bases and J lost 1, with 13 bases in between. CDR3 coding DNA: TGCGCCAGCAGCCTTGTAGGTAGTAGGAACACTGAAGCTTTCTTT. This gives the protein CASSLVGSRNTEAFF.

The V gene is TRBV15, the J gene TRBJ2-5; D not resolved. This CDR3 is 12 amino acids long. Germline V lookup: CDR1 LNHNV, CDR2 YYDKDF (reference sequence). V was pared by 0 bases and J by 7 bases, with 6 bases between. The CDR3, as DNA: TGTGCCACCAGCAGAGATTGGGGGACCCAGTACTTC. This sequence encodes CATSRDWGTQYF.

The gene calls are TRBV4-3 and TRBJ2-2; TRBD1 aligns across 8 bases. The CDR3 totals 16 residues. The V and J ends lost 4 bases and 2 bases, in that order; junction bases with no gene match: 6. Germline assignment: CDR1 LGHNA and CDR2 YSLEER. The CDR3 protein is CASSRLGQANTGELFF. The DNA for the CDR3 is TGCGCCAGCAGCCGACTGGGACAGGCTAACACCGGGGAGCTGTTTTTT.

The V gene is TRBV19, the J gene TRBJ1-4; 9 bases fit TRBD1. This CDR3 is built from 16 residues. Trimming cost V 6 bases and J 1 base; bases outside gene matches: 6. Germline V gene lookup returns CDR1 LNHDA and CDR2 SQIVND (reference sequence). CDR3 DNA: TGTGCCAGTAGACGGGACAGGGTCGGAACTAATGAAAAACTGTTTTTT. Amino acid sequence: CASRRDRVGTNEKLFF.

The chain employs TRBV6-1 and TRBJ2-3; D is ambiguous. The ends were cut back, 8 bases at V and 2 bases at J, with 17 bases in the middle. Germline CDR1 MNHNS, CDR2 SASEGT. CDR3 length: 15 amino acids. The CDR3 sequence is CASENGVGFTDTQYF. The DNA of the CDR3 is TGTGCCAGCGAAAATGGGGTAGGATTCACAGATACGCAGTATTTT.

The rearrangement links TRBV7-2 to TRBJ2-7, with no clear D. The germline V gene has CDR1 SGHTA and CDR2 FQGNSA. The V gene lost 3 bases and the J gene lost 6 bases, with 12 bases spanning the gap. CDR3 length equals 13 residues. CDR3 bases: TGTGCCAGCAGCTTGGAATACTCGTTCGAGCAGTACTTC. It encodes CASSLEYSFEQYF.

This chain links TRBV4-1 with TRBJ2-5; unclear D gene. V lost 4 bases to trimming and J lost 0 bases, with 6 bases between them. The CDR3 contains 13 residues. The germline V gene encodes CDR1 MGHRA and CDR2 YSYEKL. This CDR3 reads CASSLQYQETQYF. The CDR3 DNA is TGCGCCAGCAGCCTACAGTACCAAGAGACCCAGTACTTC.